A single sample gave rise to the 19 T cell receptor beta chains below, sequenced in a study of PD-1 blockade in mismatch repair-deficient tumors. Profiling relied on immunoSEQ multiplex PCR, and the TCRdb table lists in-frame clones only, not all of them. The sample carries some 50,000 clones, approximately 80% recorded once. The source was PBMCs, collected before pembrolizumab treatment. The receptor set was obtained from an adult with mismatch repair-deficient cancer.

In this sample, this clone turned up a few times. The rearrangement joins TRBV7-9 to TRBJ2-7, with TRBD2 matching over 10 bases. This CDR3 has 15 amino acids. The V gene end was trimmed by 5 bases and the J gene end by 0 bases; junction bases not matched to a gene: 4. CDR1 is SEHNR, CDR2 FQNEAQ, per germline (reference sequence). The DNA for the CDR3 is TGTGCCAGCAGCAGCTCTAGCGGGAGCTCCTACGAGCAGTACTTC. It translates to CASSSSSGSSYEQYF.

V is TRBV19 and J is TRBJ2-5, with D tentatively TRBD2 (6 bases). Germline values: CDR1 LNHDA, CDR2 SQIVND (reference sequence). The CDR3 is 14 residues long. V was pared by 3 bases and J by 1 base, with 9 bases between. The CDR3 coding sequence is TGTGCCAGTAGTATTGGAGGGGTCCAAGAGACCCAGTACTTC. Its protein is CASSIGGVQETQYF. The entire variable domain, with the rest obtained from reference TRBV19 and TRBJ2-5, is as follows: DGGITQSPKYLFRKEGQNVTLSCEQNLNHDAMYWYRQDPGQGLRLIYYSQIVNDFQKGDIAEGYSVSREKKESFPLTVTSAQKNPTAFYLCASSIGGVQETQYFGPGTRLLVL.

The chain carries TRBV9 and TRBJ2-1; D is possibly TRBD1 or TRBD2 (6 bases each). There are 18 residues in the CDR3. Germline lookup yields CDR1 SGDLS and CDR2 YYNGEE. Trimming cost V 2 bases and J 0 bases, with 18 bases left between them. The CDR3 is CASSVREGGVNSYNEQFF. The CDR3 region has the DNA TGTGCCAGCAGCGTGAGAGAGGGGGGAGTGAACTCCTACAATGAGCAGTTCTTC.

This sequence joins TRBV2 and TRBJ2-3; 7 bases are shared with TRBD1. The V gene end was trimmed by 8 bases and the J gene end by 1 base; junction bases not matched to a gene: 6. In germline, CDR1 is SNHLY, CDR2 FYNNEI. The CDR3 runs 14 residues. DNA for the CDR3: TGTGCCAGCTATACGGGGACAGGCACAGATACGCAGTATTTT. Translating gives CASYTGTGTDTQYF.

The chain combines TRBV7-9 with TRBJ1-2; D remains ambiguous. V was shortened by 6 bases and J by 1 base, with 12 bases between the two germline ends. The CDR3 covers 14 residues. CDR1 is SEHNR and CDR2 is FQNEAQ in the germline V gene (reference sequence). The CDR3 loop reads CASRNQDLNYGYTF. CDR3 nucleotides: TGTGCCAGCAGAAACCAGGACCTTAACTATGGCTACACCTTC.

CDR3 DNA sequence: TGCAGCGTTGAAGATCGGGCCTTAGCCAAAAACATTCAGTACTTC. It codes for CSVEDRALAKNIQYF. The gene calls are TRBV29-1 and TRBJ2-4; no clear D. Per germline, CDR1 SQVTM and CDR2 ANQGSEA. V was pared by 0 bases and J by 0 bases, with 9 bases between. This CDR3 region has 15 residues. The full variable domain, in which reference TRBV29-1 and TRBJ2-4 provide the parts outside the CDR3, is SAVISQKPSRDICQRGTSLTIQCQVDSQVTMMFWYRQQPGQSLTLIATANQGSEATYESGFVIDKFPISRPNLTFSTLTVSNMSPEDSSIYLCSVEDRALAKNIQYFGAGTRLSVL.

This clone was picked up a small number of times. The V gene is TRBV2, the J gene TRBJ2-3; 15 bases match TRBD2. CDR1 SNHLY and CDR2 FYNNEI come from the germline V gene. The CDR3 contains 17 residues. Germline trimming cut 5 bases from V and 2 bases from J; bases unmatched to any gene: 5. The CDR3 reads CASSSGTSGRPTDTQYF. The CDR3 nucleotides are TGTGCCAGCAGTTCGGGGACTAGCGGGAGGCCCACAGATACGCAGTATTTT.

This clone appeared a single time. The genes are TRBV11-2 and TRBJ2-1; perhaps D is TRBD1 or TRBD2 (5 bases each). Germline-derived CDR1 and CDR2 are SGHAT and FQNNGV. This CDR3 has 15 amino acids. V gave up 1 base and J gave up 7 bases, with 14 bases separating them. The CDR3 nucleotides are TGTGCCAGCAGCTTAGTCGGGAACTGGGGGAATGAGCAGTTCTTC. Its translation: CASSLVGNWGNEQFF. The complete variable domain, with remaining parts taken from reference TRBV11-2 and TRBJ2-1, reads EAGVAQSPRYKIIEKRQSVAFWCNPISGHATLYWYQQILGQGPKLLIQFQNNGVVDDSQLPKDRFSAERLKGVDSTLKIQPAKLEDSAVYLCASSLVGNWGNEQFFGPGTRLTVL.

The chain combines TRBV6-5 with TRBJ2-1; D may be TRBD1 (5 bases). Germline CDR1 is MNHEY and CDR2 is SVGAGI. The CDR3 loop spans 8 amino acids. Trimming shortened V by 11 bases and J by 14 bases, and 10 bases separated the two germline ends. The CDR3 protein is CAAQGEFF. The CDR3 nucleotides are TGTGCCGCTCAGGGCGAGTTCTTC.

The gene calls are TRBV5-4 and TRBJ2-1; no firm D call. In germline, CDR1 is SGHNT, CDR2 YYREEE (reference sequence). V gave up 2 bases and J gave up 9 bases, with 12 bases separating them. The CDR3 loop spans 13 amino acids. The CDR3 reads CASSFRGWFEQFF. The CDR3, as DNA: TGTGCCAGCAGCTTTCGTGGCTGGTTTGAGCAGTTCTTC.

A few counts support this clone. The chain is built from TRBV9 and TRBJ2-2; D call uncertain. Trimming cost V 2 bases and J 2 bases, with 4 bases left between them. Germline V lookup: CDR1 SGDLS, CDR2 YYNGEE. This CDR3 has 13 amino acids. Here the CDR3 reads CASSVRNTGELFF. DNA for the CDR3: TGTGCCAGCAGCGTGCGTAACACCGGGGAGCTGTTTTTT.

In this sample, this clone turned up once. This chain uses TRBV7-9 with TRBJ2-7, with D perhaps being TRBD1 or TRBD2 (5 bases each). With 5 bases removed from V and 2 bases from J, the gap between germline ends came to 19 bases. Germline CDR1 SEHNR, CDR2 FQNEAQ (reference sequence). This CDR3 spans 16 amino acids. The CDR3 protein is CASSRAVGAPTYEQYF. CDR3 coding DNA: TGTGCCAGCAGCCGGGCCGTCGGGGCCCCAACCTACGAGCAGTACTTC.

This clone was picked up one time. V usage is TRBV9 and J usage is TRBJ2-1, with a tentative D call TRBD2 (5 bases). The CDR3 contains 19 residues. The germline CDR1 and CDR2 sequences are SGDLS and YYNGEE. V was shortened by 2 bases and J by 4 bases, with 25 bases between the two germline ends. The CDR3 nucleotides are TGTGCCAGCAGCGTGGGTCGACTACACCAATCCGACTTATACAATGAGCAGTTCTTC. Protein sequence: CASSVGRLHQSDLYNEQFF.

The chain recombines TRBV7-9 with TRBJ1-2; 7 nucleotides align to TRBD1. V shed 5 bases, J shed 1 base, and the junction held 7 bases outside the gene matches. Germline CDR1 SEHNR, CDR2 FQNEAQ (reference sequence). There are 15 residues in the CDR3. In DNA, the CDR3 is TGTGCCAGCAGCAAAGGGACAGACTTTAACTATGGCTACACCTTC. Residues: CASSKGTDFNYGYTF.

This clone was detected only once. The chain links TRBV5-4 to TRBJ2-5; possible D gene TRBD1, 6 bases. From germline, CDR1 is SGHNT and CDR2 YYREEE (reference sequence). CDR3 size: 13 residues. Trimming left V 5 bases short and J 2 bases short, with 10 bases between. This CDR3 is CASRWDTQETQYF. The DNA of the CDR3 is TGTGCCAGCAGGTGGGACACTCAAGAGACCCAGTACTTC. Full variable domain (missing parts from reference TRBV5-4 and TRBJ2-5): ETGVTQSPTHLIKTRGQQVTLRCSSQSGHNTVSWYQQALGQGPQFIFQYYREEENGRGNFPPRFSGLQFPNYSSELNVNALELDDSALYLCASRWDTQETQYFGPGTRLLVL.

The sample holds a few counts of this clone. V gene TRBV5-6 combines with J gene TRBJ2-2; D unresolved. Germline values: CDR1 SGHDT, CDR2 YYEEEE. With 2 bases removed from V and 0 bases from J, the gap between germline ends came to 8 bases. The CDR3 is 15 amino acids. The CDR3 region is CASSLSLTNTGELFF. DNA of the CDR3: TGTGCCAGCAGCTTATCACTAACGAACACCGGGGAGCTGTTTTTT.

Regarding this clone: This same CDR3 is encoded by further DNA sequences in the sample. This chain links TRBV7-9 with TRBJ1-1; no reliable D call. The germline CDR1 and CDR2 sequences are SEHNR and FQNEAQ (reference sequence). V was clipped by 1 base and J by 1 base, with 4 bases between them. The CDR3 is 13 residues long. The CDR3, as DNA: TGTGCCAGCAGCTTAGAGGGGAACACTGAAGCTTTCTTT. This sequence encodes CASSLEGNTEAFF.

The genes are TRBV30 and TRBJ2-2; 11 bases fit TRBD2. Germline V gene data show CDR1 as GTSNPN and CDR2 as SVGIG (reference sequence). With V trimmed by 0 bases and J by 6 bases, 0 bases remained unmatched. The CDR3 has 14 amino acids. The CDR3 nucleotides are TGTGCCTGGAGTGTGGGACTAGCGGCCGGGGAGCTGTTTTTT. Translation: CAWSVGLAAGELFF.

CDR3 amino acids: CAWSARSGEKLFF. In DNA form, the CDR3 reads TGTGCCTGGAGTGCCCGCTCTGGGGAAAAACTGTTTTTT. The chain has TRBV30 and TRBJ1-4; D remains unclear. The germline V gene has CDR1 GTSNPN and CDR2 SVGIG (reference sequence). The CDR3 sequence is 13 residues long. V shed 1 base and J shed 8 bases, with 11 bases lying between them.